This T cell receptor beta chain was sequenced for a study of CD8 T cells in ankylosing spondylitis. Study-wide findings and caveats: About eight highly homologous variants made up a TCR beta motif that seemed to typify ankylosing spondylitis blood.

Generation of TCR beta libraries employed quantitative 5'-RACE incorporating molecular barcodes. TCRdb ran MiXCR on the 5' RACE reads and lists one entry per CDR3 protein. This table holds roughly 180,000 distinct CDR3 sequences, around 8.9% found once. This clonotype turned up a few times. Its specificity is not known. The CDR3 sequence is 15 residues long. The germline V gene has CDR1 LGHNA and CDR2 YSLEER. V was cut by 4 bases and J by 5 bases, with 16 bases left in between. The sample was blood, either unsorted or a sorted T cell fraction (not recorded which). This TCR derives from a female donor with ankylosing spondylitis or in good health (not recorded which). The V gene is TRBV4-3, the J gene TRBJ2-3, with D perhaps matching TRBD1 or TRBD2 (6 bases each). The CDR3 nucleotides are TGCGCCAGCAGCCGCGGAGGGGGGCGCGGAGATACGCAGTATTTT. It yields the protein CASSRGGGRGDTQYF.